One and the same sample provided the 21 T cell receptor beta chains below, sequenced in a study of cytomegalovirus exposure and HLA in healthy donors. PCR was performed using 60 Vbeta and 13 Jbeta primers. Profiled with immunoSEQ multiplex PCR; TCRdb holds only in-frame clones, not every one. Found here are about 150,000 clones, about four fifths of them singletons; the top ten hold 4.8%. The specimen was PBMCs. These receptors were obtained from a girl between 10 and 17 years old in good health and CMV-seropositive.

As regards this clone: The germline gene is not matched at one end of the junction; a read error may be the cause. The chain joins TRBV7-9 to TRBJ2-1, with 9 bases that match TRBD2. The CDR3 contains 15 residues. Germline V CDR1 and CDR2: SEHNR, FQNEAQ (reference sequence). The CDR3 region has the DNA TGTTCCAGCAGCCCTAGCGGGGCCTCCTACAATGAGCAGTTCTTC. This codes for CSSSPSGASYNEQFF.

The CDR3: CASSLGWDTNQPQHF. As DNA, the CDR3 is TGTGCCAGCAGCTTAGGGTGGGACACCAATCAGCCCCAGCATTTT. The chain recombines TRBV7-9 with TRBJ1-5, with a tentative D call TRBD1 (6 bases). Germline loops: CDR1 SEHNR, CDR2 FQNEAQ (reference sequence). The CDR3 runs 15 residues. Trimming cost V 1 base and J 3 bases, with 10 bases left between them.

CDR3 nucleotides: TGTGCCAGCCGCCGGACAGCAAACTACGAGCAGTACTTC. Translation gives CASRRTANYEQYF. The chain joins TRBV6-5 to TRBJ2-7; a weak D match, TRBD1 (6 bases). The germline CDR1 and CDR2 sequences are MNHEY and SVGAGI. The ends were cut back, 8 bases at V and 3 bases at J, with 14 bases in the middle. The CDR3 extends over 13 amino acids.

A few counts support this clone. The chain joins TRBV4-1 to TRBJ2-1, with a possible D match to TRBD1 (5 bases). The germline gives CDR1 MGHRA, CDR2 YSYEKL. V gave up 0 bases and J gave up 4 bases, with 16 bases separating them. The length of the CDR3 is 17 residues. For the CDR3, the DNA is TGCGCCAGCAGCCAAGATCCACCAGGGCCAGCGTACAATGAGCAGTTCTTC. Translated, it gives CASSQDPPGPAYNEQFF.

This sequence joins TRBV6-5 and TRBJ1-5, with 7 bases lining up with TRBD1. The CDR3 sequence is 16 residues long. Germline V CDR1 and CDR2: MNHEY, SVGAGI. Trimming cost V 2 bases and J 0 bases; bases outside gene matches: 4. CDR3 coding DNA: TGTGCCAGCAGTTACCCGGGACAGCCTAGCAATCAGCCCCAGCATTTT. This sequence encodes CASSYPGQPSNQPQHF.

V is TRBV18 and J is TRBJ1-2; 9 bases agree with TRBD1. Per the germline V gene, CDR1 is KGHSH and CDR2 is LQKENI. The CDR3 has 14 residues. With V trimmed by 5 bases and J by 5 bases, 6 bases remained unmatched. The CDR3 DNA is TGTGCCAGCTCAGAACAGGGGGCTTGGTATGGCTACACCTTC. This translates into CASSEQGAWYGYTF.

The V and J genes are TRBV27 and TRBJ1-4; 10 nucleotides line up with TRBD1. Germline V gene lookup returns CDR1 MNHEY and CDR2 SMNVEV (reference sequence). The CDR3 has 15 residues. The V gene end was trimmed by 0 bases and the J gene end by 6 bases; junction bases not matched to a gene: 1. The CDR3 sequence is CASSLSGTGDEKLFF. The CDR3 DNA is TGTGCCAGCAGTTTATCAGGGACAGGGGATGAAAAACTGTTTTTT.

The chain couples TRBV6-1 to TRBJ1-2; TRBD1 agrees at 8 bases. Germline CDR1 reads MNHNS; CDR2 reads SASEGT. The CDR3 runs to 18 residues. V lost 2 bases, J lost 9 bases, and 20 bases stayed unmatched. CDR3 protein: CASSERFPAGGGDLRYTF. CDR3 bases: TGTGCCAGCAGTGAAAGATTCCCCGCAGGGGGCGGCGATTTGCGCTACACCTTC.

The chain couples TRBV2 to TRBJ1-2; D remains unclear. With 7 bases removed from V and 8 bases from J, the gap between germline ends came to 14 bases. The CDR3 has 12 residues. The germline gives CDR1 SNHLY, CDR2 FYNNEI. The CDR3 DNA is TGTGCCAGCACCCCAGAGGGTCACGGCTACACCTTC. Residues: CASTPEGHGYTF.

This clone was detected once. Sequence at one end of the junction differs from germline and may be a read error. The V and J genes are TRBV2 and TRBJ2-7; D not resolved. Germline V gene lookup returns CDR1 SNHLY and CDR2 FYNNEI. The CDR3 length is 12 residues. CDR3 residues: CTSSGHRNEQYF. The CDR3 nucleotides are TGTACCAGCAGTGGTCACAGAAACGAGCAGTACTTC.

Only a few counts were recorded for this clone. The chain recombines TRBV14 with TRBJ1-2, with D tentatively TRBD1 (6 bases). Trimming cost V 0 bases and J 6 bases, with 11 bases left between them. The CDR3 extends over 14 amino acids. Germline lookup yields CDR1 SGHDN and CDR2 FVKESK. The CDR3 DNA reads TGTGCCAGCAGCCAAGACAGGGGTATACATGGCTACACCTTC. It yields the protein CASSQDRGIHGYTF.

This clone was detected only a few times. As DNA, the CDR3 is TGTGCCAGCGTAAGAAACACCATATATTTT. Its protein is CASVRNTIYF. The chain joins TRBV2 to TRBJ1-3; the D is unclear. There are 10 residues in the CDR3. Germline V gives CDR1 SNHLY, CDR2 FYNNEI. The V end lost 8 bases, the J end lost 5 bases, and 4 bases lay between the germline ends.

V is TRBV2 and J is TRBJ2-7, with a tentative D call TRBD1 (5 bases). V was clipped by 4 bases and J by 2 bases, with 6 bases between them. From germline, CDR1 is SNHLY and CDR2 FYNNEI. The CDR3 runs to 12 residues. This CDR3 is CASSGQPYEQYF. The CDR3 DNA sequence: TGTGCCAGCAGTGGACAGCCCTACGAGCAGTACTTC.

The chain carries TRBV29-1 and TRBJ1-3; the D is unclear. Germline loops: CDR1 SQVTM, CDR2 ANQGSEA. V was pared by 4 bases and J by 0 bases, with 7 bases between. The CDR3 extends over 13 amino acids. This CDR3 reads CSVVNSSGNTIYF. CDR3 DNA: TGCAGCGTTGTAAACAGCTCTGGAAACACCATATATTTT.

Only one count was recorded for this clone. The CDR3, as DNA: TGTGCCACCAGCAGAGATGTAGAGGCGCCGAACTATGGCTACACCTTC. This translates into CATSRDVEAPNYGYTF. The chain has TRBV15 and TRBJ1-2, with D unresolved. The CDR3 has 16 amino acids. Germline loops: CDR1 LNHNV, CDR2 YYDKDF (reference sequence). Trimming removed 0 bases at V and 2 bases at J, with 13 bases between.

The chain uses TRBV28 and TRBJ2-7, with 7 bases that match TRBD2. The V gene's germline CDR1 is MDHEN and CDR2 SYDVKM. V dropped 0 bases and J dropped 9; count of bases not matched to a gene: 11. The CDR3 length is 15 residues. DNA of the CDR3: TGTGCCAGCAGTTTATGGCGAGGGAGGGTTATGTCGCAGTACTTC. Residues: CASSLWRGRVMSQYF. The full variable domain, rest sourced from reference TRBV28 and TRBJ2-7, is DVKVTQSSRYLVKRTGEKVFLECVQDMDHENMFWYRQDPGLGLRLIYFSYDVKMKEKGDIPEGYSVSREKKERFSLILESASTNQTSMYLCASSLWRGRVMSQYFGPGTRLTVT.

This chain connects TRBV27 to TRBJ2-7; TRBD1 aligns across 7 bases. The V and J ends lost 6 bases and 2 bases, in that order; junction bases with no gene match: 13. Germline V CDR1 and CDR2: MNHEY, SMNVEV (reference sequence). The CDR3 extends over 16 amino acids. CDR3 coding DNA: TGTGCCAGCAGCTTAACAGGGGTCAAGCCCACCTACGAGCAGTACTTC. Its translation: CASSLTGVKPTYEQYF.

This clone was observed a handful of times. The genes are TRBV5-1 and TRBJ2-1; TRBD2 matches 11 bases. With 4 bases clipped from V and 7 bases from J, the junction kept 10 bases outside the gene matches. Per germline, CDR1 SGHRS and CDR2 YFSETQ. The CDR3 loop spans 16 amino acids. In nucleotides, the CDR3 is TGCGCCAGCAGCGAATTTAGCGGGGGGGCCGGGAATGAGCAGTTCTTC. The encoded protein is CASSEFSGGAGNEQFF.

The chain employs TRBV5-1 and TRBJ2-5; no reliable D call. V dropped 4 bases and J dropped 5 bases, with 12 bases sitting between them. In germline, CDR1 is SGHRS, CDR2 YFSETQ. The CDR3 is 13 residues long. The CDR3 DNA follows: TGCGCCAGCAGCCGACTGGATTGGGAGACCCAGTACTTC. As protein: CASSRLDWETQYF.

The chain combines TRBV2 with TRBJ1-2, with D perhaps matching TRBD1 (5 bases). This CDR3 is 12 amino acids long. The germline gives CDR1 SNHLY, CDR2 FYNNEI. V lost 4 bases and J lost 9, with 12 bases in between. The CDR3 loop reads CASSGGGPSYTF. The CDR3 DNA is TGTGCCAGCAGTGGGGGCGGTCCGAGCTACACCTTC.

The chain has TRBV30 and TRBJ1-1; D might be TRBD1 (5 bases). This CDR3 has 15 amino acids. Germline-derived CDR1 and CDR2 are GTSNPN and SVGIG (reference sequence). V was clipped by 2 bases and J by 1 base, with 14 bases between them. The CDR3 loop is CAWSLRGGTNTEAFF. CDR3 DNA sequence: TGTGCCTGGAGTCTGCGCGGGGGGACGAACACTGAAGCTTTCTTT.